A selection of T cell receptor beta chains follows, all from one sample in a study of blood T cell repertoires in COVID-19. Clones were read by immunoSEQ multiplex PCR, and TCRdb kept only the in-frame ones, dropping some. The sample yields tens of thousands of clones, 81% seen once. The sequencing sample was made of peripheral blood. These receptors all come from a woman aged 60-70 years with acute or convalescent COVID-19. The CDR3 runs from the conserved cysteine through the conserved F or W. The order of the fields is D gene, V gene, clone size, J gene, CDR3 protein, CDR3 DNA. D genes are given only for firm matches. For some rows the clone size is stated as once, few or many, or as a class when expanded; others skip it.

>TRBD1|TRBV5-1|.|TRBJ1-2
CASSLAWTGGQGGYTF
TGCGCCAGCAGCTTGGCCTGGACAGGGGGACAAGGTGGCTACACCTTC
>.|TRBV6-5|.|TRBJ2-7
CASSWGGGTYEQYF
TGTGCCAGCAGTTGGGGTGGGGGGACCTACGAGCAGTACTTC
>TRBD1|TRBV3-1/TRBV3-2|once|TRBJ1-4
CASSPRDRGNNEKLFF
TGTGCCAGCAGCCCCCGAGACAGGGGGAATAATGAAAAACTGTTTTTT
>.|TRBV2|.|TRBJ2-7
CASTASGGQPRSYEQYF
TGTGCCAGCACGGCATCCGGTGGACAGCCACGCTCCTACGAGCAGTACTTC
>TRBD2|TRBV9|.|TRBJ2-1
CASSPQASGDNEQFF
TGTGCCAGCAGCCCTCAGGCTAGCGGGGACAATGAGCAGTTCTTC
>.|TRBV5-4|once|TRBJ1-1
CASSLETEAEAFF
TGTGCCAGCAGCTTGGAGACGGAGGCTGAAGCTTTCTTT
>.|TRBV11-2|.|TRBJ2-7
CASSTRATGTLKIYEQYF
TGTGCCAGCAGCACCCGAGCGACTGGGACATTGAAAATCTACGAGCAGTACTTC
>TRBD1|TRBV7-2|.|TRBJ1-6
CASRYTGGKNSPLHF
TGTGCCAGCAGGTACACAGGGGGAAAGAATTCACCCCTCCACTTT
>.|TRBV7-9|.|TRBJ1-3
CASTEGGATIYF
TGTGCCAGCACAGAGGGGGGGGCCACCATATATTTT
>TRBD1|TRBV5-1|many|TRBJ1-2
CASSLEGAPYGYTF
TGCGCCAGCAGCTTGGAGGGGGCCCCTTATGGCTACACCTTC
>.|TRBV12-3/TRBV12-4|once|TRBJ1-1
CASSLAMTADAFF
TGTGCCAGCAGTTTAGCGATGACAGCTGACGCTTTCTTT
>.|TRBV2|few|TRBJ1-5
CASSGRAGPLIYSNQPQHF
TGTGCCAGCAGTGGTCGGGCAGGGCCCCTCATTTATAGCAATCAGCCCCAGCATTTT
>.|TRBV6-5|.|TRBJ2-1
CASRRTLSGNEQFF
TGTGCCAGCAGACGGACTCTCTCGGGCAATGAGCAGTTCTTC
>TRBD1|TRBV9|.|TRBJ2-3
CASSGTGTDTQYF
TGTGCCAGCAGTGGGACAGGCACAGATACGCAGTATTTT
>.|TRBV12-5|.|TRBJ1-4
CASGLHGGNEKLFF
TGTGCTAGTGGACTACACGGGGGTAATGAAAAACTGTTTTTT
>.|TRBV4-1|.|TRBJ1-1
CASSLGGGTEAFF
TGCGCCAGCAGCCTTGGGGGGGGGACTGAAGCTTTCTTT
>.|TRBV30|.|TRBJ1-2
CAWSPNGQLASYTF
TGTGCCTGGAGCCCAAACGGACAGCTCGCTAGCTACACCTTC
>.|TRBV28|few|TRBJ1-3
CASSLRAGNTIYF
TGTGCCAGCAGTTTACGGGCTGGAAACACCATATATTTT
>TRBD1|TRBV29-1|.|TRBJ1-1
CSSRQGGTEAFF
TGCTCCTCCCGACAGGGGGGCACTGAAGCTTTCTTT
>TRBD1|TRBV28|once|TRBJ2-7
CASSPFTGAGPYSYYEQYF
TGTGCCAGCAGTCCCTTTACAGGGGCCGGACCTTATTCATACTACGAGCAGTACTTC
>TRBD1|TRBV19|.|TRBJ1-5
CASNRDSLNQPQHF
TGTGCCAGTAATAGGGACAGCCTCAATCAGCCCCAGCATTTT
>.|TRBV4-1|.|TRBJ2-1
CASSQGRRSGSYNEQFF
TGCGCCAGCAGCCAAGGAAGGCGTTCAGGCTCCTACAATGAGCAGTTCTTC
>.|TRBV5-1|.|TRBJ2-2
CASSFGGAKGGELFF
TGCGCCAGCAGCTTTGGAGGAGCCAAAGGCGGGGAGCTGTTTTTT
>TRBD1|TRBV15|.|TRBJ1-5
CATSRVDRVNQPQHF
TGTGCCACCAGCAGAGTCGACAGGGTCAATCAGCCCCAGCATTTT
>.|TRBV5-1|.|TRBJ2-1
CASSLGRNEQFF
TGCGCCAGCAGCTTGGGGAGGAATGAGCAGTTCTTC
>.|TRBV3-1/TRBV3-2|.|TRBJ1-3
CASSQDTRQTGNTIYF
TGTGCCAGCAGCCAAGATACCCGACAAACTGGAAACACCATATATTTT